This paragraph reports one T cell receptor (beta chain). Assay: immunoSEQ multiplex PCR; the TCRdb copy retains only in-frame clones and omits some. The table lists approximately 98,000 clones, roughly nine tenths of them singletons, with approximately 2% in the top ten. The data were obtained in a study of T cell changes during pregnancy in multiple sclerosis. V lost 4 bases to trimming and J lost 7 bases, with 7 bases between them. The CDR3 consists of 10 residues. The V gene's germline CDR1 is GTSNPN and CDR2 SVGIG (reference sequence). The chain recombines TRBV30 with TRBJ1-1; weak D call: TRBD1 (6 bases). The specimen comprised peripheral blood, sampled after pregnancy. The clonotype originates from a female donor in good health, enrolled as a control in a pregnancy study. CDR3 bases: TGTGCCTGGATACAGGGTGAAGCTTTCTTT. Translation: CAWIQGEAFF.